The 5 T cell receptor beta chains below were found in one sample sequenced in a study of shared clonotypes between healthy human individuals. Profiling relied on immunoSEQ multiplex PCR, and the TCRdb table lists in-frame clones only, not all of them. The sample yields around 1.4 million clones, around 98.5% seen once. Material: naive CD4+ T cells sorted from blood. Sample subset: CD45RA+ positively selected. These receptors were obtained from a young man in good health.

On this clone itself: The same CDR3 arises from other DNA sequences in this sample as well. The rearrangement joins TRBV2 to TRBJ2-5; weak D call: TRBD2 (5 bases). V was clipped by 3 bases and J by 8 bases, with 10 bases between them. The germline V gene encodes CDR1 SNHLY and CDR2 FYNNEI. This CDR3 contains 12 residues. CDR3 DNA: TGTGCCAGCAGTGACTGGGGAGAAACCCAGTACTTC. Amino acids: CASSDWGETQYF.

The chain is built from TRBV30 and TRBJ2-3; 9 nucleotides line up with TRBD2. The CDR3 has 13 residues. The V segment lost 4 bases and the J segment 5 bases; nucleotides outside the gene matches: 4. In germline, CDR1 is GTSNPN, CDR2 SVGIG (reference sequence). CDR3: CAWTSGIGDTQYF. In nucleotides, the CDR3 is TGTGCCTGGACTAGCGGGATCGGAGATACGCAGTATTTT. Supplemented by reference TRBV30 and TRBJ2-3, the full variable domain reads SQTIHQWPATLVQPVGSPLSLECTVEGTSNPNLYWYRQAAGRGLQLLFYSVGIGQISSEVPQNLSASRPQDRQFILSSKKLLLSDSGFYLCAWTSGIGDTQYFGPGTRLTVL.

CDR3 sequence reads: CASSESSGRAVYADTQYF. The CDR3 DNA is TGCGCCAGCAGCGAAAGTAGCGGGAGGGCCGTTTACGCAGATACGCAGTATTTT. The rearrangement joins TRBV10-2 to TRBJ2-3; TRBD2 agrees at 11 bases. V lost 6 bases and J lost 4; bases outside the gene matches: 15. The germline V gene encodes CDR1 WSHSY and CDR2 SAAADI. CDR3 size: 18 residues.

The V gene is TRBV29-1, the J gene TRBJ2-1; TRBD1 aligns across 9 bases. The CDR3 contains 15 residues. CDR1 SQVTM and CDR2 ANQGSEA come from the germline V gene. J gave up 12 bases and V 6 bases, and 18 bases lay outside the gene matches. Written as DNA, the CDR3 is TGCAGCGTCCTTGGGGACAGGGAGGGACTATCGTCGCAGTTCTTC. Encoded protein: CSVLGDREGLSSQFF.

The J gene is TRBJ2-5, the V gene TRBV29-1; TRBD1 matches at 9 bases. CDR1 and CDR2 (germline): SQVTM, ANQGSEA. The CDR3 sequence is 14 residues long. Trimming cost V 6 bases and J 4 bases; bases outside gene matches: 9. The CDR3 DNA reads TGCAGCGTCGAGGGGGCGACAGGGGGAGAGACCCAGTACTTC. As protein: CSVEGATGGETQYF. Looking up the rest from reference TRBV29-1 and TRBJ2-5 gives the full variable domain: SAVISQKPSRDICQRGTSLTIQCQVDSQVTMMFWYRQQPGQSLTLIATANQGSEATYESGFVIDKFPISRPNLTFSTLTVSNMSPEDSSIYLCSVEGATGGETQYFGPGTRLLVL.